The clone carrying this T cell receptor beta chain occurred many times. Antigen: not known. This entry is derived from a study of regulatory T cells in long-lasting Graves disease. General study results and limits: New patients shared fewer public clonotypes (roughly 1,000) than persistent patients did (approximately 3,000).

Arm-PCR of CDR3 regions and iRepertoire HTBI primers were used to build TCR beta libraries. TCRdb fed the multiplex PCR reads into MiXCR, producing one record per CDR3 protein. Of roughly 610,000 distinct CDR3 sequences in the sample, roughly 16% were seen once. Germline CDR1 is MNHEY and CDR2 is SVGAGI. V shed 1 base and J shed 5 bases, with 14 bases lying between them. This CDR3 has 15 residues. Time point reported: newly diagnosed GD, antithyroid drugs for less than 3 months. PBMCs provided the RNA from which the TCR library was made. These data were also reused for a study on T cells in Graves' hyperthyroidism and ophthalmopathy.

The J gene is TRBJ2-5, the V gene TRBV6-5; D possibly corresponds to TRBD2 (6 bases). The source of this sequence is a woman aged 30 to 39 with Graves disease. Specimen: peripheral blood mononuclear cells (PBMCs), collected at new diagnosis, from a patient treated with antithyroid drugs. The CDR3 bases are TGTGCCAGCAGTTACTGGTTAGCGGCCTTGGAGACCCAGTACTTC. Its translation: CASSYWLAALETQYF.